The 26 T cell receptor beta chains given below trace back to one sample, sequenced in a study of T cell responses to AZD1222 COVID-19 vaccine (dated by TCRdb to the early 2020s). Receptor amplification or capture employed the immunoSEQ multiplex PCR assay. The immuneACCESS repertoire file appears here via TCRdb, limited to in-frame rearrangements. These files lack a portion of the clones; in checked studies, under half of the deficit traces to unresolved V genes, and the cause of the others is not known. The sample yields about 84,000 clones; 75% to 90% were counted once. The top ten hold about 10% of the sample. The sample's time point label is to be understood as: about 28 days (+/-7) after the second vaccine dose. Sample: peripheral blood, taken 28 days after the second AZD1222 dose. The receptors originated from an adult who received the AZD1222 COVID-19 vaccine.

This clone was counted only a few times. V gene TRBV10-3 combines with J gene TRBJ1-2; no firm D call. The germline gives CDR1 ENHRY, CDR2 SYGVKD. Trimming took off 11 bases at V and 0 bases at J, with 16 bases between the two ends. The CDR3 runs 14 residues. The CDR3 sequence: CASHPVAANYGYTF. DNA for the CDR3: TGTGCCTCCCACCCCGTGGCGGCTAACTATGGCTACACCTTC.

This clone was detected a few times. J is TRBJ1-4 and V is TRBV6-5; no definite D call. The CDR3 length is 15 residues. With 5 bases removed from V and 5 bases from J, the gap between germline ends came to 15 bases. The germline gives CDR1 MNHEY, CDR2 SVGAGI. CDR3 residues: CASSPLHMENEKLFF. CDR3 DNA sequence: TGTGCCAGCAGTCCACTGCATATGGAGAATGAAAAACTGTTTTTT.

Comments on this clone: This same CDR3 is encoded by further DNA sequences in the sample. The rearrangement uses TRBV7-9 and TRBJ2-3, with D perhaps matching TRBD2 (6 bases). Germline CDR1 and CDR2: SEHNR and FQNEAQ (reference sequence). V was shortened by 1 base and J by 3 bases, with 8 bases between the two germline ends. The CDR3 is made up of 14 amino acids. The CDR3: CASSLGGETDTQYF. As DNA, the CDR3 is TGTGCCAGCAGCTTAGGGGGGGAAACAGATACGCAGTATTTT. The complete variable domain, with remaining parts taken from reference TRBV7-9 and TRBJ2-3, reads DTGVSQNPRHKITKRGQNVTFRCDPISEHNRLYWYRQTLGQGPEFLTYFQNEAQLEKSRLLSDRFSAERPKGSFSTLEIQRTEQGDSAMYLCASSLGGETDTQYFGPGTRLTVL.

The J gene is TRBJ1-3, the V gene TRBV7-9; no definite D call. CDR1 SEHNR and CDR2 FQNEAQ come from the germline V gene (reference sequence). This CDR3 comprises 16 residues. Trimming removed 3 bases at V and 4 bases at J, with 16 bases between. For the CDR3, the DNA is TGTGCCAGCAGCTTCTGGCGCGGACCCTCCGGAAACACCATATATTTT. Protein: CASSFWRGPSGNTIYF.

V usage is TRBV11-3 and J usage is TRBJ2-3; no reliable D call. Germline V gives CDR1 SGHNT, CDR2 YENEEA. Trimming removed 6 bases at V and 0 bases at J, with 7 bases between. The CDR3 sequence is 13 residues long. CDR3 loop: CASSRVSTDTQYF. The CDR3 region has the DNA TGTGCCAGCAGTAGGGTTAGCACAGATACGCAGTATTTT.

The CDR3 loop reads CASTNNSVASYGYTF. For the CDR3, the DNA is TGCGCCAGCACCAATAACAGCGTGGCCTCCTATGGCTACACCTTC. The rearrangement joins TRBV4-1 to TRBJ1-2, with D uncertain. The ends were cut back, 7 bases at V and 4 bases at J, with 19 bases in the middle. This CDR3 has 15 residues. Germline lookup yields CDR1 MGHRA and CDR2 YSYEKL.

For this clone: Additional DNA sequences in this sample encode the identical CDR3. CDR3 sequence (DNA): TGTGCCAGCTCACCAGGGGTGAAGGACACTGAAGCTTTCTTT. This codes for CASSPGVKDTEAFF. The gene calls are TRBV18 and TRBJ1-1, with D unclear. Germline CDR1 and CDR2: KGHSH and LQKENI. The germline V and J ends were trimmed by 2 bases and 3 bases, with 10 bases remaining between them. There are 14 residues in the CDR3.

This chain links TRBV7-8 with TRBJ1-2; no reliable D call. Germline CDR1 SGHVS, CDR2 FQNEAQ. Trimming cost V 3 bases and J 3 bases, with 17 bases left between them. The CDR3 runs to 16 residues. Here the CDR3 DNA reads TGTGCCAGCAGCTTTCCGTCAGGTGGTCGGGACTATGGCTACACCTTC. Its protein product is CASSFPSGGRDYGYTF. The full variable domain, in which reference TRBV7-8 and TRBJ1-2 provide the parts outside the CDR3, is GAGVSQSPRYKVAKRGQDVALRCDPISGHVSLFWYQQALGQGPEFLTYFQNEAQLDKSGLPSDRFFAERPEGSVSTLKIQRTQQEDSAVYLCASSFPSGGRDYGYTFGSGTRLTVV.

The chain combines TRBV19 with TRBJ2-7; 8 bases align to TRBD1. CDR1 and CDR2 (germline): LNHDA, SQIVND (reference sequence). J was trimmed by 2 bases and V by 2 bases; bases with no gene match: 2. The CDR3 runs to 14 residues. Here the CDR3 DNA reads TGTGCCAGTAGTATAACCAGGGGGCCCTACGAGCAGTACTTC. This translates into CASSITRGPYEQYF.

The chain has TRBV5-1 and TRBJ2-2; D possibly corresponds to TRBD1 (7 bases). V was trimmed by 5 bases and J by 6 bases, leaving 14 bases between them. This CDR3 contains 14 residues. Per the germline V gene, CDR1 is SGHRS and CDR2 is YFSETQ. For the CDR3, the DNA is TGCGCCAGCAGAATAACAGGGGACTCCGGGGAGCTGTTTTTT. Translated: CASRITGDSGELFF.

The chain is built from TRBV6-5 and TRBJ2-3; D ambiguous. CDR3 size: 13 residues. V lost 7 bases, J lost 2 bases, and 10 bases lay in between. CDR1 and CDR2 (germline): MNHEY, SVGAGI. The CDR3 nucleotides read TGTGCCAGCAATTCTCGGACCACAGATACGCAGTATTTT. Amino acid sequence: CASNSRTTDTQYF.

J is TRBJ2-7 and V is TRBV12-3 or TRBV12-4, with a weak D call TRBD2 (5 bases). This CDR3 contains 12 residues. V shed 6 bases and J shed 5 bases, with 11 bases lying between them. The CDR3 bases are TGTGCCAGCAGCTCTTTCGGGGACGAGCAGTACTTC. This translates into CASSSFGDEQYF.

The CDR3 region has the DNA TGTGCCAGCAAGACAAACCTACAGGGAAATGAGCAGTTCTTC. Translation gives CASKTNLQGNEQFF. This chain joins TRBV14 and TRBJ2-1; weak D call: TRBD1 (6 bases). From germline, CDR1 is SGHDN and CDR2 FVKESK. The ends were cut back, 7 bases at V and 7 bases at J, with 17 bases in the middle. The CDR3 has 14 residues.

The rearrangement links TRBV7-9 to TRBJ2-7; TRBD1 might be the D (5 bases). CDR3 length: 12 residues. V was shortened by 7 bases and J by 3 bases, with 10 bases between the two germline ends. The germline V gene has CDR1 SEHNR and CDR2 FQNEAQ (reference sequence). The CDR3 DNA follows: TGTGCCAGCACCAAGGGGAACTACGAGCAGTACTTC. Translation gives CASTKGNYEQYF.

The chain carries TRBV28 and TRBJ1-2, with a possible D match to TRBD1 (6 bases). V dropped 8 bases and J dropped 10 bases, with 23 bases sitting between them. CDR1 and CDR2 (germline): MDHEN, SYDVKM. CDR3 length equals 14 residues. CDR3 DNA sequence: TGTGCCAGCCGCGAGGAAAGGTTTCTGGGGGCCTACACCTTC. It translates to CASREERFLGAYTF.

This rearrangement joins TRBV11-3 to TRBJ2-1; weak D call: TRBD1 (6 bases). CDR3 length: 15 residues. V was trimmed by 5 bases and J by 0 bases, leaving 11 bases between them. Looked up from germline, CDR1 is SGHNT and CDR2 is YENEEA. In DNA form, the CDR3 reads TGTGCCAGCAGCGTCAGGGGCAGCTCCTACAATGAGCAGTTCTTC. It is translated as CASSVRGSSYNEQFF.

The rearrangement uses TRBV11-1 and TRBJ2-5, with D perhaps TRBD2 (6 bases). Germline CDR1 SGHAT, CDR2 FQDESV (reference sequence). CDR3 length: 15 amino acids. V was cut by 5 bases and J by 4 bases, with 17 bases left in between. CDR3 sequence (DNA): TGTGCCAGCAGCCCTGGAGGGCCGAGGGGAGAGACCCAGTACTTC. Its translation: CASSPGGPRGETQYF.

The rearrangement uses TRBV27 and TRBJ2-2, with D perhaps matching TRBD1 or TRBD2 (5 bases each). Trimming pared 6 bases from V and 8 bases from J, leaving 19 bases between. Looked up from germline, CDR1 is MNHEY and CDR2 is SMNVEV (reference sequence). The CDR3 spans 15 residues. Here the CDR3 reads CASRGPRAVSGELFF. The CDR3 nucleotides read TGTGCCAGCAGGGGACCCAGGGCGGTTTCGGGGGAGCTGTTTTTT.

Turning to this clone: One junction end does not reproduce the germline sequence, and a read error may be involved. V usage is TRBV28 and J usage is TRBJ2-3, with D unresolved. In germline, CDR1 is MDHEN, CDR2 SYDVKM. The length of the CDR3 is 12 residues. In nucleotides, the CDR3 is TGTGCCAGCAGTAGCAACACATATACGCAGTATTTT. This sequence encodes CASSSNTYTQYF.

V usage is TRBV12-5 and J usage is TRBJ1-5, with 7 bases aligning to TRBD1. CDR1 and CDR2 from the germline V gene are LGHNT and FRNRAP. V was clipped by 6 bases and J by 6 bases; unmatched bases: 8. The CDR3 is made up of 14 amino acids. CDR3: CASGPGQAGQPQHF. In DNA form, the CDR3 reads TGTGCTAGTGGACCCGGACAGGCAGGTCAGCCCCAGCATTTT.

The chain has TRBV7-2 and TRBJ1-6, with D maybe TRBD1 (5 bases). V was trimmed by 6 bases and J by 6 bases, leaving 12 bases between them. Germline lookup yields CDR1 SGHTA and CDR2 FQGNSA. The CDR3 extends over 14 amino acids. CDR3 amino acids: CASSSVRGNSPLHF. CDR3 coding DNA: TGTGCCAGCAGTTCAGTGAGGGGTAATTCACCCCTCCACTTT.

The chain links TRBV5-1 to TRBJ1-6; a weak D match, TRBD1 (5 bases). There are 15 residues in the CDR3. V lost 4 bases and J lost 4, with 12 bases in between. Germline CDR1 SGHRS, CDR2 YFSETQ. This chain's CDR3 is CASSNTTAYNSPLHF. DNA for the CDR3: TGCGCCAGCAGCAACACGACAGCTTATAATTCACCCCTCCACTTT.

This rearrangement joins TRBV13 to TRBJ2-5; a weak D match, TRBD2 (5 bases). The CDR3 extends over 11 amino acids. Trimming stripped 0 bases from V and 9 bases from J, with 5 bases between. CDR1 is PRHDT and CDR2 is FYEKMQ in the germline V gene (reference sequence). As DNA, the CDR3 is TGTGCCAGCAGCTTAGGCGGGGCCCAGTACTTC. It specifies CASSLGGAQYF. The variable domain in full, with the rest retrieved from reference TRBV13 and TRBJ2-5, is AAGVIQSPRHLIKEKRETATLKCYPIPRHDTVYWYQQGPGQDPQFLISFYEKMQSDKGSIPDRFSAQQFSDYHSELNMSSLELGDSALYFCASSLGGAQYFGPGTRLLVL.

This chain uses TRBV30 with TRBJ1-1; TRBD1 might be the D (6 bases). The germline CDR1 and CDR2 sequences are GTSNPN and SVGIG (reference sequence). V dropped 3 bases and J dropped 2 bases, with 10 bases sitting between them. This CDR3 region has 13 residues. The CDR3 bases are TGTGCCTGGAGCGGGGGCTTTAACACTGAAGCTTTCTTT. It encodes CAWSGGFNTEAFF.

The chain recombines TRBV7-9 with TRBJ1-1; 10 bases are a match to TRBD1. CDR3 length equals 15 residues. The V gene's germline CDR1 is SEHNR and CDR2 FQNEAQ (reference sequence). V shed 2 bases and J 3 bases; nucleotides not matched to a gene: 3. CDR3 sequence reads: CASSLWDRGDTEAFF. Written as DNA, the CDR3 is TGTGCCAGCAGCTTATGGGACAGGGGTGACACTGAAGCTTTCTTT.

The chain combines TRBV6-1 with TRBJ1-3, with no clear D. Germline CDR1 is MNHNS and CDR2 is SASEGT. The CDR3 consists of 13 residues. Trimming left V 2 bases short and J 4 bases short, with 6 bases between. CDR3 loop: CASSESYGNTIYF. The DNA for the CDR3 is TGTGCCAGCAGTGAAAGTTACGGAAACACCATATATTTT.